This T cell receptor (beta chain) was captured by sequencing in a study of regulatory and conventional T cells in RAG deficiency. Using immunoSEQ multiplex PCR, the repertoire was profiled, and TCRdb retains in-frame clones only, with some absent. The sample carries 30,000 to 40,000 clones, approximately 91% recorded once. As regards this clone: Antigen: not known.

General observations from the study: Omenn syndrome and CID/AS patients had approximately 100-fold fewer unique Treg TCR beta sequences, versus approximately 10-fold elsewhere. Control T-cell subsets had markedly higher Shannon entropy and lower Simpson indices than RAG-deficient patients.

The sample was also linked to a second study, of regulatory T cells. That work adds: The PCR used 52 TRBV and 13 TRBJ primers.

The clonotype comes from a human donor in good health. Sample: CD8+ T cells sorted from blood.

CDR3 in amino acids: CASSYPDRRSEQYF. CDR3 bases: TGTGCCAGCAGTTACCCGGACAGGCGGTCCGAGCAGTACTTC. The chain employs TRBV6-5 and TRBJ2-7, with 7 nucleotides matching TRBD1. The CDR3 has 14 residues. Trimming at V came to 2 bases and at J to 6 bases, leaving 7 bases not matched to a gene. Germline lookup yields CDR1 MNHEY and CDR2 SVGAGI.